Below, 28 T cell receptor beta chains from the same sample are listed, as sequenced in a study of blood T cell repertoires in COVID-19. Sequencing used immunoSEQ multiplex PCR; TCRdb keeps in-frame clones, though not all of them. The table includes about 320,000 clones, under 90% detected once. The sample comprised PBMCs or T cells enriched from blood (not recorded which). The receptors come from a woman between 18 and 30 years old who had recovered from COVID-19.

This clone has more than one count but fewer than ten. The V gene is TRBV4-1, the J gene TRBJ1-2; 7 nucleotides match TRBD1. CDR3 length: 17 amino acids. With 5 bases clipped from V and 8 bases from J, the junction kept 20 bases outside the gene matches. Germline CDR1 MGHRA, CDR2 YSYEKL. DNA for the CDR3: TGCGCCAGCAGCGCAAGAGCGGAAGGGGGCGCGGCTTCCGGCTACACCTTC. Amino acid sequence: CASSARAEGGAASGYTF.

This chain joins TRBV19 and TRBJ2-6; D is uncertain. The V and J ends lost 10 bases and 0 bases respectively, with 10 bases between them. The CDR3 runs to 14 residues. Germline V CDR1 and CDR2: LNHDA, SQIVND (reference sequence). The CDR3 DNA sequence: TGTGCCACCAGGCAGGCCTCTGGGGCCAACGTCCTGACTTTC. It yields the protein CATRQASGANVLTF.

This clone appeared a single time. The chain links TRBV5-4 to TRBJ2-2; 11 nucleotides match TRBD2. V shed 4 bases, J shed 0 bases, and the junction held 11 bases outside the gene matches. Looked up from germline, CDR1 is SGHNT and CDR2 is YYREEE (reference sequence). The length of the CDR3 is 19 residues. The CDR3 nucleotides read TGTGCCAGCAGCCCGTCCGGGACTAGCGGTTACGCGAACACCGGGGAGCTGTTTTTT. This translates into CASSPSGTSGYANTGELFF.

The chain combines TRBV10-2 with TRBJ1-1; D might be TRBD1 (5 bases). The germline V and J ends were trimmed by 6 bases and 4 bases, with 15 bases remaining between them. There are 14 residues in the CDR3. Germline CDR1 is WSHSY and CDR2 is SAAADI. In DNA, the CDR3 is TGCGCCAGCAGAGAACCTGGGAGGGGCACTGAAGCTTTCTTT. As protein: CASREPGRGTEAFF.

This chain links TRBV4-2 with TRBJ2-3, with 13 bases identical to TRBD2. Germline V gene data show CDR1 as LGHNA and CDR2 as YNFKEQ. The CDR3 length is 18 residues. J lost 0 bases, V lost 0 bases, and 3 bases had no gene match. CDR3 sequence reads: CASSQELAGGFSTDTQYF. The CDR3 nucleotides are TGTGCCAGCAGCCAAGAACTAGCGGGAGGGTTTAGCACAGATACGCAGTATTTT.

V is TRBV5-1 and J is TRBJ2-1; 13 bases are shared with TRBD2. There are 17 residues in the CDR3. The V and J ends lost 4 bases and 7 bases, in that order; junction bases with no gene match: 11. Germline-derived CDR1 and CDR2 are SGHRS and YFSETQ. The CDR3: CASSPPGLAGAGNEQFF. CDR3 bases: TGCGCCAGCAGCCCGCCTGGACTAGCGGGAGCCGGAAATGAGCAGTTCTTC. Drawing the rest from reference TRBV5-1 and TRBJ2-1, the complete variable domain is KAGVTQTPRYLIKTRGQQVTLSCSPISGHRSVSWYQQTPGQGLQFLFEYFSETQRNKGNFPGRFSGRQFSNSRSEMNVSTLELGDSALYLCASSPPGLAGAGNEQFFGPGTRLTVL.

The chain employs TRBV28 and TRBJ1-2; no reliable D call. Trimming pared 1 base from V and 4 bases from J, leaving 10 bases between. CDR1 and CDR2 (germline): MDHEN, SYDVKM. The CDR3 sequence is 14 residues long. The CDR3 is CASSLSSQIYGYTF. In nucleotides, the CDR3 is TGTGCCAGCAGTTTATCTAGCCAAATCTATGGCTACACCTTC.

V gene TRBV2 combines with J gene TRBJ1-5, with TRBD1 matching 8 bases. CDR1 and CDR2 from the germline V gene are SNHLY and FYNNEI. V was pared by 5 bases and J by 5 bases, with 5 bases of the junction left unmatched. The CDR3 is made up of 14 amino acids. CDR3 protein: CASSYADRDQPQHF. In nucleotides, the CDR3 is TGTGCCAGCAGTTACGCGGACAGGGATCAGCCCCAGCATTTT.

The gene calls are TRBV28 and TRBJ2-5, with D possibly being TRBD1 (6 bases). Germline loops: CDR1 MDHEN, CDR2 SYDVKM. The CDR3 length is 16 residues. V lost 2 bases and J lost 2, with 15 bases in between. The CDR3, as DNA: TGTGCCAGCAGTTTAAGTCACAGGGCGGCGCAAGAGACCCAGTACTTC. This translates into CASSLSHRAAQETQYF.

This clone was picked up a small number of times. Other DNA sequences from this sample encode an identical CDR3 as well. The chain carries TRBV18 and TRBJ1-5; TRBD1 is a possible D gene (6 bases). Looked up from germline, CDR1 is KGHSH and CDR2 is LQKENI. The CDR3 has 15 residues. The V end was cut by 3 bases, the J end by 3 bases, with 12 bases between. CDR3 amino acids: CASSPSTGLNQPQHF. CDR3 coding DNA: TGTGCCAGCTCACCTTCGACAGGACTCAATCAGCCCCAGCATTTT.

This sequence joins TRBV21-1 and TRBJ2-7; TRBD2, the table's D call, was not compared with the DNA. TRBV21-1 is reported as a pseudogene. The CDR3 is made up of 20 amino acids. The DNA for the CDR3 is TGTGCCAGCAGCAAAGCGGTGAGGGACCTCCCGGGACTTTTTACCTACGAGCAGTACTTC. It yields the protein CASSKAVRDLPGLFTYEQYF.

This sequence joins TRBV5-6 and TRBJ2-3, with 9 positions matching TRBD2. There are 17 residues in the CDR3. The germline V gene has CDR1 SGHDT and CDR2 YYEEEE. Germline trimming cut 0 bases from V and 5 bases from J; bases unmatched to any gene: 10. The CDR3 reads CASSLVASGTGEDTQYF. In DNA form, the CDR3 reads TGTGCCAGCAGCTTGGTTGCTAGCGGGACCGGGGAAGATACGCAGTATTTT.

This clone has just one count. The chain has TRBV7-8 and TRBJ2-3; 7 nucleotides agree with TRBD2. Germline lookup yields CDR1 SGHVS and CDR2 FQNEAQ. The CDR3 has 17 amino acids. V lost 5 bases to trimming and J lost 2 bases; unmatched junction nucleotides: 13. As DNA, the CDR3 is TGTGCCAGCAGCCCCAGCCGGATAGCGGGCCACACAGATACGCAGTATTTT. It specifies CASSPSRIAGHTDTQYF.

This clone was observed once. The chain uses TRBV5-4 and TRBJ1-1; possible D gene TRBD1, 6 bases. The CDR3 totals 14 residues. Germline V lookup: CDR1 SGHNT, CDR2 YYREEE (reference sequence). Between the trimmed V and J ends, which lost 4 bases and 0 bases, there was a span of 10 bases. CDR3 nucleotide sequence: TGTGCCAGCAGCCTGGGACAAGTGAACACTGAAGCTTTCTTT. Amino acid sequence: CASSLGQVNTEAFF.

This clone was seen more than once but under ten times. The rearrangement links TRBV27 to TRBJ2-2; TRBD2 might be the D (6 bases). This CDR3 spans 14 amino acids. Germline V gene sequence: CDR1 MNHEY, CDR2 SMNVEV (reference sequence). V was trimmed by 4 bases and J by 5 bases, leaving 11 bases between them. The CDR3 nucleotides are TGTGCCAGCAGTTCCCGGGAGCTAACCGGGGAGCTGTTTTTT. Translating it yields CASSSRELTGELFF.

The chain uses TRBV19 and TRBJ1-4, with D possibly being TRBD1 (6 bases). CDR3 size: 15 residues. Germline V lookup: CDR1 LNHDA, CDR2 SQIVND (reference sequence). Between the trimmed V and J ends, which lost 3 bases and 4 bases, there was a span of 12 bases. The DNA for the CDR3 is TGTGCCAGTAGTATGCCGGGACACAGTAATGAAAAACTGTTTTTT. Translating it yields CASSMPGHSNEKLFF.

The rearrangement joins TRBV18 to TRBJ1-2; D gene uncertain. V lost 3 bases and J lost 6, with 26 bases in between. The CDR3 totals 18 residues. Germline V CDR1 and CDR2: KGHSH, LQKENI. CDR3 in DNA: TGTGCCAGCTCACCTTCGGGGAGCGTTACCACTCCTGCTCATGGCTACACCTTC. As protein: CASSPSGSVTTPAHGYTF.

This sequence joins TRBV18 and TRBJ2-3, with 9 bases identical to TRBD1. The CDR3 has 17 residues. Germline V CDR1 and CDR2: KGHSH, LQKENI. J was trimmed by 3 bases and V by 3 bases; bases with no gene match: 10. CDR3 DNA: TGTGCCAGCTCACCCCCCTGGGACAGGGAGCGGACAGATACGCAGTATTTT. Translated, it gives CASSPPWDRERTDTQYF. Supplemented by reference TRBV18 and TRBJ2-3, the full variable domain reads NAGVMQNPRHLVRRRGQEARLRCSPMKGHSHVYWYRQLPEEGLKFMVYLQKENIIDESGMPKERFSAEFPKEGPSILRIQQVVRGDSAAYFCASSPPWDRERTDTQYFGPGTRLTVL.

The chain couples TRBV18 to TRBJ2-6, with a weak D call TRBD2 (6 bases). The CDR3 totals 18 residues. With 6 bases removed from V and 0 bases from J, the gap between germline ends came to 18 bases. From germline, CDR1 is KGHSH and CDR2 LQKENI. DNA for the CDR3: TGTGCCAGCTCGCTCCGGGCCTCGGGAGTCTCTGGGGCCAACGTCCTGACTTTC. Translation: CASSLRASGVSGANVLTF. Complete variable domain (other parts from reference TRBV18 and TRBJ2-6): NAGVMQNPRHLVRRRGQEARLRCSPMKGHSHVYWYRQLPEEGLKFMVYLQKENIIDESGMPKERFSAEFPKEGPSILRIQQVVRGDSAAYFCASSLRASGVSGANVLTFGAGSRLTVL.

The chain employs TRBV5-6 and TRBJ1-1; D is uncertain. The germline CDR1 and CDR2 sequences are SGHDT and YYEEEE. Trimming left V 4 bases short and J 6 bases short, with 16 bases between. The CDR3 totals 14 residues. CDR3 coding DNA: TGTGCCAGCAGCCCCCCGTGGCCCGGGGCTGAAGCTTTCTTT. This sequence encodes CASSPPWPGAEAFF.

V gene TRBV11-1 combines with J gene TRBJ2-1; 10 positions agree with TRBD2. Trimming at V came to 3 bases and at J to 5 bases, leaving 7 bases not matched to a gene. CDR1 SGHAT and CDR2 FQDESV come from the germline V gene (reference sequence). The CDR3 extends over 16 amino acids. CDR3 nucleotides: TGTGCCAGCAGCTTCAATAGCGGGGGGACCAACAATGAGCAGTTCTTC. Its translation: CASSFNSGGTNNEQFF.

The CDR3 loop is CARQSDRIYGYTF. The CDR3 coding sequence is TGTGCCAGACAGTCGGACAGAATCTATGGCTACACCTTC. V and J are TRBV2 and TRBJ1-2; TRBD1 is a possible D gene (6 bases). V lost 9 bases and J 4 bases, leaving 15 bases between the germline ends. The CDR3 runs to 13 residues. Germline V gene sequence: CDR1 SNHLY, CDR2 FYNNEI. The variable domain in full, with the rest retrieved from reference TRBV2 and TRBJ1-2, is EPEVTQTPSHQVTQMGQEVILRCVPISNHLYFYWYRQILGQKVEFLVSFYNNEISEKSEIFDDQFSVERPDGSNFTLKIRSTKLEDSAMYFCARQSDRIYGYTFGSGTRLTVV.

This clone came up once. V is TRBV6-5 and J is TRBJ1-5, with no clear D. The CDR3 runs 13 residues. V lost 6 bases to trimming and J lost 3 bases, with 9 bases between them. Germline V gene sequence: CDR1 MNHEY, CDR2 SVGAGI. The DNA for the CDR3 is TGTGCCAGCAGCGGCGGTGTCAATCAGCCCCAGCATTTT. Amino acids: CASSGGVNQPQHF.

V usage is TRBV7-8 and J usage is TRBJ2-5; TRBD1 agrees at 9 bases. This CDR3 has 16 residues. Germline CDR1 SGHVS, CDR2 FQNEAQ. V lost 3 bases to trimming and J lost 5 bases; unmatched junction nucleotides: 10. The CDR3 reads CASSFFPQGAGETQYF. CDR3 coding DNA: TGTGCCAGCAGCTTCTTTCCACAGGGGGCGGGGGAGACCCAGTACTTC.

This rearrangement joins TRBV5-8 to TRBJ2-7; 8 positions agree with TRBD1. CDR3 length: 15 residues. Germline assignment: CDR1 SGHTS and CDR2 YDEGEE. Trimming removed 4 bases from V and 1 base from J; junction bases left unmatched: 7. This CDR3 is CASSRQGIPSYEQYF. The CDR3 bases are TGTGCCAGCAGCAGACAGGGGATACCGTCCTACGAGCAGTACTTC.

The chain is built from TRBV5-1 and TRBJ1-2; TRBD1 is a possible D gene (5 bases). Per germline, CDR1 SGHRS and CDR2 YFSETQ. The CDR3 has 14 amino acids. The V and J ends lost 0 bases and 2 bases respectively, with 8 bases between them. In nucleotides, the CDR3 is TGCGCCAGCAGCTTGGGACAGTTAAACTATGGCTACACCTTC. Amino acid sequence: CASSLGQLNYGYTF. Full variable domain (rest looked up from reference TRBV5-1 and TRBJ1-2): KAGVTQTPRYLIKTRGQQVTLSCSPISGHRSVSWYQQTPGQGLQFLFEYFSETQRNKGNFPGRFSGRQFSNSRSEMNVSTLELGDSALYLCASSLGQLNYGYTFGSGTRLTVV.

This clone was recorded once. The chain uses TRBV27 and TRBJ2-1; 10 bases match TRBD1. From germline, CDR1 is MNHEY and CDR2 SMNVEV (reference sequence). There are 14 residues in the CDR3. Unmatched junction bases numbered 9, after V lost 8 bases and J lost 8 bases. The CDR3 DNA follows: TGTGCCAGCGGTACCGGGACAGGGGTCGATGAGCAGTTCTTC. This codes for CASGTGTGVDEQFF.

The chain combines TRBV5-6 with TRBJ1-5, with 7 bases matching TRBD1. CDR1 is SGHDT and CDR2 is YYEEEE in the germline V gene. Unmatched junction bases numbered 6, after V lost 2 bases and J lost 4 bases. This CDR3 has 15 amino acids. The CDR3 nucleotides read TGTGCCAGCAGCTTAAGGGACAGCCTAAATCAGCCCCAGCATTTT. Translated: CASSLRDSLNQPQHF.